Only one count was recorded for the clone carrying this T cell receptor (beta chain). Its antigen is currently unknown. V was cut by 4 bases and J by 4 bases, with 14 bases left in between. The CDR3 has 15 amino acids. The germline V gene has CDR1 MNHNS and CDR2 SASEGT. Naive CD8 populations comprised CD45RO-negative cells positively selected for CCR7, excluding terminally differentiated effector memory CD45RA+ cells. Recent acute infections and vaccinations were absent in the healthy HIV-negative adult donors. An even split of each subset's genomic DNA across several immunoSEQ plates was performed. The protocol was immunoSEQ multiplex PCR, while the TCRdb copy is restricted to in-frame clones and leaves out a portion. The data contain about 2.1 million clones, approximately 94% of them singletons. This record belongs to a study of shared clonotypes between healthy human individuals. General study findings and limits: In general, naive subsets displayed greater estimated richness than memory subsets did.

This chain links TRBV6-1 with TRBJ2-1; maybe TRBD2 (7 bases). The specimen sequenced was naive CD8+ T cells from PBMCs. This sequence was found in a man younger than 35 in good health. Some clones in this sample may be carry-over from other donors' samples. The CDR3 DNA is TGTGCCAGCAGTGGGGGGCTAGCGGAGTACAATGAGCAGTTCTTC. It is translated as CASSGGLAEYNEQFF.